Shown below are 2 T cell receptor beta chains from a single sample sequenced in a study of OX40 agonist ivuxolimab in advanced cancers. Libraries were prepared by immunoSEQ multiplex PCR; TCRdb keeps only in-frame clonotypes and omits some of them. The sample contains about 81,000 clones, about 88% of which appear only once. The material was CD4+ or CD8+ T cells sorted from blood, obtained in a trial of the OX40 agonist ivuxolimab. Receptors were obtained from an adult with an advanced solid tumor such as melanoma, head and neck, liver or kidney cancer.

The rearrangement joins TRBV7-9 to TRBJ1-4; possible D gene TRBD1, 5 bases. This CDR3 comprises 14 residues. Germline loops: CDR1 SEHNR, CDR2 FQNEAQ (reference sequence). Deletions cut 5 bases from V and 8 bases from J, with 15 bases between. CDR3 residues: CASSQGQLEEKLFF. The CDR3 DNA reads as TGTGCCAGCAGCCAGGGCCAGCTTGAGGAAAAACTGTTTTTT.

The rearrangement joins TRBV5-1 to TRBJ2-7; D is ambiguous. Germline V CDR1 and CDR2: SGHRS, YFSETQ. Trimming shortened V by 4 bases and J by 7 bases, and 15 bases separated the two germline ends. The CDR3 loop spans 13 amino acids. CDR3 protein: CASSQPGLEEQYF. CDR3 DNA sequence: TGCGCCAGCAGCCAGCCTGGGCTGGAAGAGCAGTACTTC.